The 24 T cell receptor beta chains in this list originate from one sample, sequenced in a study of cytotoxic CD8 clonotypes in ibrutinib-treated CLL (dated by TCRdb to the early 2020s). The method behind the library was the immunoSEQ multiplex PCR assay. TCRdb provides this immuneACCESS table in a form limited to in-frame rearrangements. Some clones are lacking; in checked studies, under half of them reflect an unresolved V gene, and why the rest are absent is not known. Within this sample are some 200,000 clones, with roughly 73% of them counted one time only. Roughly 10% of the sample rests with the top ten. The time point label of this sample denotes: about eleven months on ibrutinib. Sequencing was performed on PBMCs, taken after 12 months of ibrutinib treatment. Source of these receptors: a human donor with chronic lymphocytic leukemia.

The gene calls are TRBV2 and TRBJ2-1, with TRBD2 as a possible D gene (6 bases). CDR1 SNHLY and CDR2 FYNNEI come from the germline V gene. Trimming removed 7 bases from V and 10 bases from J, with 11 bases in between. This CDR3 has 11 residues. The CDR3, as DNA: TGTGCCAGCAAAGGGCTAGCGGAGCAGTTCTTC. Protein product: CASKGLAEQFF.

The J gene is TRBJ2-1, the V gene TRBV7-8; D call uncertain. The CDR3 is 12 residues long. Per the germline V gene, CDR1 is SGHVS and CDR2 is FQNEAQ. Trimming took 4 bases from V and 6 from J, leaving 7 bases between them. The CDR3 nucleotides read TGTGCCAGCAGCTCAGGACCCAATGAGCAGTTCTTC. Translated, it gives CASSSGPNEQFF. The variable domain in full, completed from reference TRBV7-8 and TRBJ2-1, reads GAGVSQSPRYKVAKRGQDVALRCDPISGHVSLFWYQQALGQGPEFLTYFQNEAQLDKSGLPSDRFFAERPEGSVSTLKIQRTQQEDSAVYLCASSSGPNEQFFGPGTRLTVL.

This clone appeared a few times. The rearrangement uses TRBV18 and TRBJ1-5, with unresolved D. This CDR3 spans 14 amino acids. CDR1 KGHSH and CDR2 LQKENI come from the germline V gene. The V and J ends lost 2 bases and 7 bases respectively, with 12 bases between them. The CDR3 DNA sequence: TGTGCCAGCTCACCAGAGGCTCGAGGACAGCCCCAGCATTTT. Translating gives CASSPEARGQPQHF.

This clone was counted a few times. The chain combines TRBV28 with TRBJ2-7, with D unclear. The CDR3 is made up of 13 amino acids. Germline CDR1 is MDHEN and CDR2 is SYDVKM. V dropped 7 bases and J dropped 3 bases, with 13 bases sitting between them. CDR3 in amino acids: CASTLDGHYEQYF. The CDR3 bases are TGTGCCAGCACTTTGGACGGGCACTACGAGCAGTACTTC. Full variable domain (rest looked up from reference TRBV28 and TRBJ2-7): DVKVTQSSRYLVKRTGEKVFLECVQDMDHENMFWYRQDPGLGLRLIYFSYDVKMKEKGDIPEGYSVSREKKERFSLILESASTNQTSMYLCASTLDGHYEQYFGPGTRLTVT.

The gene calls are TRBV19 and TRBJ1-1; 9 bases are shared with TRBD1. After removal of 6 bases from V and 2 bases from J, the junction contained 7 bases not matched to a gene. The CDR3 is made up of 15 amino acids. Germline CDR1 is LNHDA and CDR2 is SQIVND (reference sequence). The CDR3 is CASRFTGQGNTEAFF. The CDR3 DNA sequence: TGTGCCAGTAGATTCACGGGACAGGGAAACACTGAAGCTTTCTTT. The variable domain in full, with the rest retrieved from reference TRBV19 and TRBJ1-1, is DGGITQSPKYLFRKEGQNVTLSCEQNLNHDAMYWYRQDPGQGLRLIYYSQIVNDFQKGDIAEGYSVSREKKESFPLTVTSAQKNPTAFYLCASRFTGQGNTEAFFGQGTRLTVV.

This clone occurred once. The CDR3: CASSSPGDTGELFF. The DNA of the CDR3 is TGTGCCAGCAGCTCTCCGGGAGACACCGGGGAGCTGTTTTTT. The rearrangement links TRBV5-4 to TRBJ2-2, with a weak D call TRBD2 (6 bases). Germline V gene sequence: CDR1 SGHNT, CDR2 YYREEE (reference sequence). The ends were cut back, 3 bases at V and 3 bases at J, with 9 bases in the middle. The CDR3 consists of 14 residues.

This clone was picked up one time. In nucleotides, the CDR3 is TGTGCCAGCAGCCCCGTCGGGGGGTCGGGCACAGATACGCAGTATTTT. Protein sequence: CASSPVGGSGTDTQYF. The chain employs TRBV7-8 and TRBJ2-3, with 7 nucleotides matching TRBD2. Germline CDR1 reads SGHVS; CDR2 reads FQNEAQ. The CDR3 runs 16 residues. V trimming: 5 bases; J trimming: 1 base; junction bases outside the gene matches: 9.

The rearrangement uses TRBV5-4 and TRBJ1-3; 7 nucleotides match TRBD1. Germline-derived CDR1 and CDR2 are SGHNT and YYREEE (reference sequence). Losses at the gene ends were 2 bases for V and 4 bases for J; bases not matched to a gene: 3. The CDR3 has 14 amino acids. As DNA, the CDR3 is TGTGCCAGCAGCTTAAGACAGGGAGGAAACACCATATATTTT. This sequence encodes CASSLRQGGNTIYF. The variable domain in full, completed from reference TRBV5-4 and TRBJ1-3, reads ETGVTQSPTHLIKTRGQQVTLRCSSQSGHNTVSWYQQALGQGPQFIFQYYREEENGRGNFPPRFSGLQFPNYSSELNVNALELDDSALYLCASSLRQGGNTIYFGEGSWLTVV.

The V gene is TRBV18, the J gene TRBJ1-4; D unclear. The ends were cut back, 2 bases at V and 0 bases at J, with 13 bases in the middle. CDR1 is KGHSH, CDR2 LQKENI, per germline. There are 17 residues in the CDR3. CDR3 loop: CASSPTPVAATNEKLFF. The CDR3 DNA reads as TGTGCCAGCTCACCAACACCAGTCGCCGCAACTAATGAAAAACTGTTTTTT. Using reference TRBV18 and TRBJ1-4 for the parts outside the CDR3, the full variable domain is NAGVMQNPRHLVRRRGQEARLRCSPMKGHSHVYWYRQLPEEGLKFMVYLQKENIIDESGMPKERFSAEFPKEGPSILRIQQVVRGDSAAYFCASSPTPVAATNEKLFFGSGTQLSVL.

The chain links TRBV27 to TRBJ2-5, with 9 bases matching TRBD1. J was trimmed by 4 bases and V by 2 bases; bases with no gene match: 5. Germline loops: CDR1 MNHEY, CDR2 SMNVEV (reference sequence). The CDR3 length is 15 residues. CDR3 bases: TGTGCCAGCAGTTTAACAGGGGGCGCCCCAGAGACCCAGTACTTC. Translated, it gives CASSLTGGAPETQYF.

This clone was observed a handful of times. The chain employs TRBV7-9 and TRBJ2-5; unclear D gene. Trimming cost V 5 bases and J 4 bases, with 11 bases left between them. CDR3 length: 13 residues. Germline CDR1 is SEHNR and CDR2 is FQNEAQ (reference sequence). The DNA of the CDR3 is TGTGCCAGCAGCACGCCCCCCCGAGAGACCCAGTACTTC. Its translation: CASSTPPRETQYF. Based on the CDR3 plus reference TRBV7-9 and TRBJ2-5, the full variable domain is DTGVSQNPRHKITKRGQNVTFRCDPISEHNRLYWYRQTLGQGPEFLTYFQNEAQLEKSRLLSDRFSAERPKGSFSTLEIQRTEQGDSAMYLCASSTPPRETQYFGPGTRLLVL.

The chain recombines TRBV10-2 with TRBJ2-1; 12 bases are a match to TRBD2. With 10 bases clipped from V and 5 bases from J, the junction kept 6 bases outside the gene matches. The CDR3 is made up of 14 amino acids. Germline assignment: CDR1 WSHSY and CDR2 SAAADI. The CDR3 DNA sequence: TGCGCCACCCTGACTAGCGGGAGTGACAATGAGCAGTTCTTC. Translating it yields CATLTSGSDNEQFF.

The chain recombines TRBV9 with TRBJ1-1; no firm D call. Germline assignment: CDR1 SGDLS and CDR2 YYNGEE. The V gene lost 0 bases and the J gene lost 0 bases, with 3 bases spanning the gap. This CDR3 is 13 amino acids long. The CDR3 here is CASSVALNTEAFF. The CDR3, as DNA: TGTGCCAGCAGCGTAGCGCTGAACACTGAAGCTTTCTTT.

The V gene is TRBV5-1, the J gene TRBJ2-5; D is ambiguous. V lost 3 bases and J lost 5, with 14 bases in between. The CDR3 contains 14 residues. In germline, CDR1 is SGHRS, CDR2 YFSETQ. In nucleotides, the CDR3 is TGCGCCAGCAGCTGGACCGGACGAGAGGAGACCCAGTACTTC. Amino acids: CASSWTGREETQYF.

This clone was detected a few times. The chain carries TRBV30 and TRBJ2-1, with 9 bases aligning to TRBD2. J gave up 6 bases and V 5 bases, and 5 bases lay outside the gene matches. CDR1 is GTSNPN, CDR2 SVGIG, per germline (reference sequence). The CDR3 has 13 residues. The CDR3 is CAWQRGEVNEQFF. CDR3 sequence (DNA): TGTGCCTGGCAGCGGGGGGAGGTCAATGAGCAGTTCTTC. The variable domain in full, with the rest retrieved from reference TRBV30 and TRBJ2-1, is SQTIHQWPATLVQPVGSPLSLECTVEGTSNPNLYWYRQAAGRGLQLLFYSVGIGQISSEVPQNLSASRPQDRQFILSSKKLLLSDSGFYLCAWQRGEVNEQFFGPGTRLTVL.

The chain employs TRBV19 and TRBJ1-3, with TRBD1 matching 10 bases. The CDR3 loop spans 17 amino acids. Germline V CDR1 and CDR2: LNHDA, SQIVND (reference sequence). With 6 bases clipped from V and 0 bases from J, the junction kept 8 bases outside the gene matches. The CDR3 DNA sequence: TGTGCCAGTAGCCACCGGGACAGGGGTCTCTCTGGAAACACCATATATTTT. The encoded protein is CASSHRDRGLSGNTIYF.

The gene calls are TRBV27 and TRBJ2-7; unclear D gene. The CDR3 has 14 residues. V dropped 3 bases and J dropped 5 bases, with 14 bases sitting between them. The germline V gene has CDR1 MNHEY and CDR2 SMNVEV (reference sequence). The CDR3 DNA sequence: TGTGCCAGCAGTTTTCGCGACCTGGGGAACGAGCAGTACTTC. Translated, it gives CASSFRDLGNEQYF.

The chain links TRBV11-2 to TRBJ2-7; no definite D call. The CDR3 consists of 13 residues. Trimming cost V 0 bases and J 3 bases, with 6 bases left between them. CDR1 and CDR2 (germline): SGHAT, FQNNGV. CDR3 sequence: CASSLDQLYEQYF. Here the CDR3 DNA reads TGTGCCAGCAGCTTAGATCAACTCTACGAGCAGTACTTC.

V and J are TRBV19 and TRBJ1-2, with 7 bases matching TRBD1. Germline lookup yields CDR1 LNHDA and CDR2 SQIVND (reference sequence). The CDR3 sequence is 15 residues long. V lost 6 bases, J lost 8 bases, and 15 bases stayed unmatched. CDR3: CASRARTGQVGGYTF. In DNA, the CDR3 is TGTGCCAGTAGGGCCAGAACAGGACAGGTCGGAGGCTACACCTTC.

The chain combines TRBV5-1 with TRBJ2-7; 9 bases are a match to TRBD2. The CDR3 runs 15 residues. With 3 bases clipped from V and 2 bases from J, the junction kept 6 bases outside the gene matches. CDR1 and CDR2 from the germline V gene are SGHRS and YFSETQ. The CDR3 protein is CASSWTSGGTYEQYF. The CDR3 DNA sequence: TGCGCCAGCAGCTGGACCAGCGGGGGGACCTACGAGCAGTACTTC.

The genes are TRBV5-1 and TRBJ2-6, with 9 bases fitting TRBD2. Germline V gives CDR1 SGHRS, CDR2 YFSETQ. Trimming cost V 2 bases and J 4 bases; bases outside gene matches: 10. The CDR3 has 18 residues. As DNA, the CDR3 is TGCGCCAGCAGCTTTGAGGCGGGAGGGTCTTCGGGGGCCAACGTCCTGACTTTC. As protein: CASSFEAGGSSGANVLTF.

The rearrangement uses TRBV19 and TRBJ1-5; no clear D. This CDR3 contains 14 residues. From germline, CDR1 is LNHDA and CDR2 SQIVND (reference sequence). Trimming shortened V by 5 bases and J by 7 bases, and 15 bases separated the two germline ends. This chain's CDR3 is CASSVGSMGQPQHF. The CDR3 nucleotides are TGTGCCAGTAGTGTAGGGAGTATGGGACAGCCCCAGCATTTT.

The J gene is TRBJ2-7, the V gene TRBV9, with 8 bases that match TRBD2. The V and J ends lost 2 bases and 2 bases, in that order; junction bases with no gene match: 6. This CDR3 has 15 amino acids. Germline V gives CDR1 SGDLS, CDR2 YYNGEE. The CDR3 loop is CASSVSASGPYEQYF. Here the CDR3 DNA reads TGTGCCAGCAGCGTGTCGGCTAGCGGGCCCTACGAGCAGTACTTC.

The CDR3 DNA reads TGCGCCAGCAGTTACGACAGGTACGAGCAGTACTTC. Its translation: CASSYDRYEQYF. The chain is built from TRBV5-1 and TRBJ2-7; D perhaps matches TRBD1 (6 bases). Trimming shortened V by 5 bases and J by 4 bases, and 10 bases separated the two germline ends. Germline V gene data show CDR1 as SGHRS and CDR2 as YFSETQ. This CDR3 is 12 amino acids long.